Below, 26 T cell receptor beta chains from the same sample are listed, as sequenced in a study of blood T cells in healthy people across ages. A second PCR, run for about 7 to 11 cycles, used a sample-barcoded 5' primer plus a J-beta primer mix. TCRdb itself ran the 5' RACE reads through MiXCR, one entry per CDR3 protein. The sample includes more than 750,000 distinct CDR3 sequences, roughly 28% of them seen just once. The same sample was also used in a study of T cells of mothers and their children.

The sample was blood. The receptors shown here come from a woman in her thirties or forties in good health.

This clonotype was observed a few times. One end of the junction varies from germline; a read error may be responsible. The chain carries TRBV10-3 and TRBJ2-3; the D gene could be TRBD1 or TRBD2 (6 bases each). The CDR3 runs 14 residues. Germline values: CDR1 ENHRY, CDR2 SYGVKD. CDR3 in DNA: TGTGCCATCACTCGAATGGGGGGCACAGATGCGCAGTATTTT. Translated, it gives CAITRMGGTDAQYF.

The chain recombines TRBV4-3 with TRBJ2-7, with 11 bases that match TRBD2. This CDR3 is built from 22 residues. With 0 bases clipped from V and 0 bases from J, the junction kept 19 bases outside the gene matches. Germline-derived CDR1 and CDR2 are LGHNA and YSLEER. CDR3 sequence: CASSQETGSVNSGRENSYEQYF. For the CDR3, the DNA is TGCGCCAGCAGCCAAGAGACAGGGTCGGTCAATAGCGGGAGGGAAAACTCCTACGAGCAGTACTTC.

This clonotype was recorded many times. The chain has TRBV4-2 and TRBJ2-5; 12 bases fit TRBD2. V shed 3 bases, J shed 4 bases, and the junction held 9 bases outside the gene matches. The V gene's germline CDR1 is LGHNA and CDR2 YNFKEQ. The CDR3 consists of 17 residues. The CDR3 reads CASSHATLAGGSETQYF. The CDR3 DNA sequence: TGTGCCAGCAGCCACGCAACACTAGCGGGGGGCTCAGAGACCCAGTACTTC.

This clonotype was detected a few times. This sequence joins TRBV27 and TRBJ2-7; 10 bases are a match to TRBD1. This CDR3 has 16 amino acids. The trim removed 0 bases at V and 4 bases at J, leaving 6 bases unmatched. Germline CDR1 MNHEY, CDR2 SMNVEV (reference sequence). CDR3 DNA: TGTGCCAGCAGTTTATCGGCCGGGACAGGGGAATACGAGCAGTACTTC. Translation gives CASSLSAGTGEYEQYF.

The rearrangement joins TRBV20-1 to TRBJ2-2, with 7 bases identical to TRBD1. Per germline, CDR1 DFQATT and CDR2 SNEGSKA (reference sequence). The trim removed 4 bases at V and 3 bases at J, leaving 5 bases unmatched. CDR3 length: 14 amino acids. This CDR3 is CSATRQGDTGELFF. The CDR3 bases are TGCAGTGCTACGAGACAGGGAGACACCGGGGAGCTGTTTTTT.

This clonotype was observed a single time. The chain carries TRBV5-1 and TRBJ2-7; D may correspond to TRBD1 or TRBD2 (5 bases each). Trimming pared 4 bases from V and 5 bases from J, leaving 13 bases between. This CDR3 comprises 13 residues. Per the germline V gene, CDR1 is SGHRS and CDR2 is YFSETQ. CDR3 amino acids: CASSRLGDHEQYF. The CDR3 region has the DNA TGCGCCAGCAGCCGCCTAGGGGACCACGAGCAGTACTTC.

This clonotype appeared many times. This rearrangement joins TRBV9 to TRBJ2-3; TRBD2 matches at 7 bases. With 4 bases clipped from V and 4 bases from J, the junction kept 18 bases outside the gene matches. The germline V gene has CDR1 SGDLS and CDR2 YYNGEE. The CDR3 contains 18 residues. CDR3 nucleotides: TGTGCCAGCAGCCAAACTAGCGATCGCATCATGTTCCCAGATACGCAGTATTTT. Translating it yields CASSQTSDRIMFPDTQYF. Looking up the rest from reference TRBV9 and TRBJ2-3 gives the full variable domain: DSGVTQTPKHLITATGQRVTLRCSPRSGDLSVYWYQQSLDQGLQFLIQYYNGEERAKGNILERFSAQQFPDLHSELNLSSLELGDSALYFCASSQTSDRIMFPDTQYFGPGTRLTVL.

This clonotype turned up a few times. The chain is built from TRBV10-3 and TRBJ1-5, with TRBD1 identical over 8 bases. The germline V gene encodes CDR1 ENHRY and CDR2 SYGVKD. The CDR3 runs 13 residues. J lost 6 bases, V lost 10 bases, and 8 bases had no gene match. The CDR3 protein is CATGQGDAQPQHF. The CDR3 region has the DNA TGTGCCACCGGACAGGGTGATGCTCAGCCCCAGCATTTT.

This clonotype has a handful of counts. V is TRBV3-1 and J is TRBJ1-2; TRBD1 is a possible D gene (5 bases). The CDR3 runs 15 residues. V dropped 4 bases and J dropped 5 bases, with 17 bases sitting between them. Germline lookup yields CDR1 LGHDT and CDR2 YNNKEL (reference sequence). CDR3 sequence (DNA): TGTGCCAGCAGCCGTCCGGACACCGCTCTGTATGGCTACACCTTC. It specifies CASSRPDTALYGYTF.

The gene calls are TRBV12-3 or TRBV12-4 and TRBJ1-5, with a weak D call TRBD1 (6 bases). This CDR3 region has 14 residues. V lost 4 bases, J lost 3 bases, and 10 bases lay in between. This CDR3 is CASSYRALNQPQHF. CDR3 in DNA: TGTGCCAGCAGTTACAGGGCCCTCAATCAGCCCCAGCATTTT.

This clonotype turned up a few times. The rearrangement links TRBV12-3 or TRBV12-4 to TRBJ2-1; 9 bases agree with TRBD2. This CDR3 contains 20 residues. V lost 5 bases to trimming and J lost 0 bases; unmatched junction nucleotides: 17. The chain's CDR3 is CASSRRGGAGGPSSYNEQFF. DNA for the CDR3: TGTGCCAGCAGTCGGCGGGGAGGAGCGGGGGGACCGAGCTCCTACAATGAGCAGTTCTTC.

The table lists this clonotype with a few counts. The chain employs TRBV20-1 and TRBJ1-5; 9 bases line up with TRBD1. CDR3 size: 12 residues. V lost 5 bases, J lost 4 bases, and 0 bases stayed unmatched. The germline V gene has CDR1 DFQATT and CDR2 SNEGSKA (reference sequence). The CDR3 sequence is CSADRGNQPQHF. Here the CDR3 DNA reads TGCAGTGCTGACAGGGGGAATCAGCCCCAGCATTTT.

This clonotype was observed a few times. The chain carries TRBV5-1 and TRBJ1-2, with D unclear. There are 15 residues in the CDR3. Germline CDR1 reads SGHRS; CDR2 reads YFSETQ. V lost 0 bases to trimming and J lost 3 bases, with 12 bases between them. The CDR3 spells CASSLEVSGHYGYTF. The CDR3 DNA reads TGCGCCAGCAGCTTGGAGGTTTCGGGCCACTATGGCTACACCTTC. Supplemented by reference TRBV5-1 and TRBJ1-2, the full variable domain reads KAGVTQTPRYLIKTRGQQVTLSCSPISGHRSVSWYQQTPGQGLQFLFEYFSETQRNKGNFPGRFSGRQFSNSRSEMNVSTLELGDSALYLCASSLEVSGHYGYTFGSGTRLTVV.

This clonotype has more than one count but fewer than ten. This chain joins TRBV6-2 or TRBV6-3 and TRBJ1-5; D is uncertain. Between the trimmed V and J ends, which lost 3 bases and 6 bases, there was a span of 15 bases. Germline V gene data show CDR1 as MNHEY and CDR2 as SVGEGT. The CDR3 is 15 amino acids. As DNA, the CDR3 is TGTGCCAGCAGTTATAGCCTCGGTGGTCGTCAGCCCCAGCATTTT. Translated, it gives CASSYSLGGRQPQHF.

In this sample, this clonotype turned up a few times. The CDR3 protein is CASNLAGGFFGTQYF. Written as DNA, the CDR3 is TGTGCCAGCAACCTAGCGGGGGGCTTCTTCGGGACCCAGTACTTC. The chain links TRBV12-3 or TRBV12-4 to TRBJ2-5; 11 nucleotides agree with TRBD2. CDR3 length equals 15 residues. Germline trimming cut 7 bases from V and 7 bases from J; bases unmatched to any gene: 11.

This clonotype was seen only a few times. CDR3 residues: CASSLSPAVNTEAFF. CDR3 in DNA: TGTGCCAGCAGCTTATCCCCAGCTGTGAACACTGAAGCTTTCTTT. The gene calls are TRBV7-2 and TRBJ1-1; D call uncertain. Germline CDR1 SGHTA, CDR2 FQGNSA. V gave up 2 bases and J gave up 0 bases, with 10 bases separating them. This CDR3 comprises 15 residues.

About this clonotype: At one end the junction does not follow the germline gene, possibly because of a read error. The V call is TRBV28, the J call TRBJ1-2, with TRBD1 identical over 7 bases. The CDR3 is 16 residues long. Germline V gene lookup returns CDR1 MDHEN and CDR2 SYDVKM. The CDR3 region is CAGSIGTVRSNYGYTF. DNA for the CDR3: TGTGCCGGCAGTATCGGGACAGTTAGATCTAACTATGGCTACACCTTC.

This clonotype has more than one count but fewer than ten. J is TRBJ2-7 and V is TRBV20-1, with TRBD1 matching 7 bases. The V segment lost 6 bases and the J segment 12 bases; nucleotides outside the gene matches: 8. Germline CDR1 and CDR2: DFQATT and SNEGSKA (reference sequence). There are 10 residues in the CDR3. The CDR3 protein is CSASRDSGYF. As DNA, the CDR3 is TGCAGTGCCTCCCGGGACAGCGGGTACTTC.

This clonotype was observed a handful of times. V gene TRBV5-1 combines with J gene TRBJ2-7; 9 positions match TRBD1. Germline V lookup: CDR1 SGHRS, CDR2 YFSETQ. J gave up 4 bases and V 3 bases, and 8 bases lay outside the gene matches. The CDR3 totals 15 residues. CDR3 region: CASSYTTGGGYEQYF. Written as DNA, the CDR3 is TGCGCCAGCAGCTACACCACAGGGGGCGGTTACGAGCAGTACTTC.

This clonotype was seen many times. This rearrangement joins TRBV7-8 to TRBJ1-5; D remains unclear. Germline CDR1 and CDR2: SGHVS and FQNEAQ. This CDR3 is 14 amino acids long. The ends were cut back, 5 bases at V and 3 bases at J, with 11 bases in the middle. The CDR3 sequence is CASSPGRVNQPQHF. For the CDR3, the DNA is TGTGCCAGCAGCCCCGGCCGGGTCAATCAGCCCCAGCATTTT.

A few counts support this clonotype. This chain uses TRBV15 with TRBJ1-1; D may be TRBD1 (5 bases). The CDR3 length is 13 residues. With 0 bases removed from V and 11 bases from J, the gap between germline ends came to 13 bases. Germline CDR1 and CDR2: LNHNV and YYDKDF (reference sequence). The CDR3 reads CATSRDPGGKAFF. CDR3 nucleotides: TGTGCCACCAGCAGAGATCCCGGGGGAAAGGCTTTCTTT. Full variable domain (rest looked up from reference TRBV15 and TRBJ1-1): DAMVIQNPRYQVTQFGKPVTLSCSQTLNHNVMYWYQQKSSQAPKLLFHYYDKDFNNEADTPDNFQSRRPNTSFCFLDIRSPGLGDTAMYLCATSRDPGGKAFFGQGTRLTVV.

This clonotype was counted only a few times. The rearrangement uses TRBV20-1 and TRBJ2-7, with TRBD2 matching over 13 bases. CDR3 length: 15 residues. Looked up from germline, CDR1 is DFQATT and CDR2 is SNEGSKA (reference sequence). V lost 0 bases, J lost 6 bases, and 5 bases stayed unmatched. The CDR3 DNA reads TGCAGTGCTAGAGATGGGACTAGCGGGACCACCGAGCAGTACTTC. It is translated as CSARDGTSGTTEQYF.

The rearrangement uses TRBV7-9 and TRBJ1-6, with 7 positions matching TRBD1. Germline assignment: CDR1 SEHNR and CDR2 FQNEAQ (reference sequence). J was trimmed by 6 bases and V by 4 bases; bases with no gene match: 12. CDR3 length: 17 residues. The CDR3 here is CASSSPYRGRINSPLHF. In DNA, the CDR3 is TGTGCCAGCAGCTCCCCTTACAGGGGCCGGATTAATTCACCCCTCCACTTT.

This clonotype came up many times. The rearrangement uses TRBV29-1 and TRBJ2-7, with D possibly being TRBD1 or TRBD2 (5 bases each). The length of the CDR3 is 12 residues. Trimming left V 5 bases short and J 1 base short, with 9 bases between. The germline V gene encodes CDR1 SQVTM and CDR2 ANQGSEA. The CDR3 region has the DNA TGCAGCGTTCTGGGACGGTCCTACGAGCAGTACTTC. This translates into CSVLGRSYEQYF.

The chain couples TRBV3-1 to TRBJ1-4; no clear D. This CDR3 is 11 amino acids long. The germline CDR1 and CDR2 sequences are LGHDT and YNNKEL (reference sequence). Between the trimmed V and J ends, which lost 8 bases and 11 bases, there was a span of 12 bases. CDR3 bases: TGTGCCAGCGGACTCCCCGAGAAACTGTTTTTT. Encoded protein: CASGLPEKLFF.

This chain's CDR3 is CASSLGIGLNQPQHF. DNA of the CDR3: TGTGCCAGCAGCTTGGGGATAGGGTTGAATCAGCCCCAGCATTTT. The J gene is TRBJ1-5, the V gene TRBV5-6, with D uncertain. CDR3 length equals 15 residues. The V gene's germline CDR1 is SGHDT and CDR2 YYEEEE. Trimming pared 0 bases from V and 4 bases from J, leaving 11 bases between.